This T cell receptor beta chain derives from a study of blood T cell repertoires in COVID-19. Study information: From the United States, Italy and Spain came samples of acute and convalescent COVID-19. The analysed material was cDNA or gDNA that came from T cells, B-cell-depleted T cells, or PBMCs.

Germline V gene sequence: CDR1 SGHRS, CDR2 YFSETQ. V was pared by 0 bases and J by 2 bases, with 11 bases between. This CDR3 is built from 15 residues. How the authors handled the data: Researchers report that nucleated cell counts were estimated from reference gene primer amplification. Here immunoSEQ multiplex PCR was the method, and the copy in TCRdb shows in-frame clones only, minus some. From that table come the V and J calls and clone size; the DNA was used to work out D and trimming. The sample gives 200,000 to 300,000 clones, roughly nine tenths of which show up once; about 1.6% is in the top ten.

This chain joins TRBV5-1 and TRBJ1-2; a weak D match, TRBD1 (6 bases). The sequenced sample was peripheral blood. The origin of this receptor is a woman in her sixties who had recovered from COVID-19. Here the CDR3 reads CASSLAPTGNYGYTF. The CDR3 DNA follows: TGCGCCAGCAGCTTGGCCCCTACAGGGAACTATGGCTACACCTTC.